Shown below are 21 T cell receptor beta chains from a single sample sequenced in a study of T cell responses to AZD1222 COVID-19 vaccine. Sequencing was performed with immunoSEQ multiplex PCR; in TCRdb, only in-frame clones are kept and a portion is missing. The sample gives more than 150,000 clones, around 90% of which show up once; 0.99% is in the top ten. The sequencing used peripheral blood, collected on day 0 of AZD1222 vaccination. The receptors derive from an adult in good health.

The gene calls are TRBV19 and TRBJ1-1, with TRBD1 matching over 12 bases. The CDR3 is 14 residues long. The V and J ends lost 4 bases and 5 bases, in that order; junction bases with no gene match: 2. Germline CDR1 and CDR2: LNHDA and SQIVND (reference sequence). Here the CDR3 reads CASSKGQGATEAFF. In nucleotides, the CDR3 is TGTGCCAGTAGTAAGGGACAGGGGGCGACTGAAGCTTTCTTT.

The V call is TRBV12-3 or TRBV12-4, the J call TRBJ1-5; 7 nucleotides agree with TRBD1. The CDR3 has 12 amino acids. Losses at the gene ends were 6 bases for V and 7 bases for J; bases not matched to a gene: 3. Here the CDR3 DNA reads TGTGCCAGCAGCAGGGACAGCCAGCCCCAGCATTTT. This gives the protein CASSRDSQPQHF.

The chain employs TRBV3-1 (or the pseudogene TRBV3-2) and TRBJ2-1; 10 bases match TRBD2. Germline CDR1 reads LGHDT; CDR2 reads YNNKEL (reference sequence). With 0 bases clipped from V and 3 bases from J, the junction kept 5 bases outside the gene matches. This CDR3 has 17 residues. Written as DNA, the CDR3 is TGTGCCAGCAGCCAAGATCCCTCTAGCGGGAGCTACAATGAGCAGTTCTTC. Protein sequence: CASSQDPSSGSYNEQFF.

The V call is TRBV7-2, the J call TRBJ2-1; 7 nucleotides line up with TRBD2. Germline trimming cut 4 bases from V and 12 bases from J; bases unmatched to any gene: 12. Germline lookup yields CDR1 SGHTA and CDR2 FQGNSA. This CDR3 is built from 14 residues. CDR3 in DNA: TGTGCCAGCAGCTCCGAAAGCTTCTCGGGAGGGCAGTTCTTC. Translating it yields CASSSESFSGGQFF.

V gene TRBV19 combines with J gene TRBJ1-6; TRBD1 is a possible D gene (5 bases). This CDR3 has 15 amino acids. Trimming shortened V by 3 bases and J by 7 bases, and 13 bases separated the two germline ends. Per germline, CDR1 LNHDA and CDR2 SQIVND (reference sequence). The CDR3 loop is CASSIFGEGNSPLHF. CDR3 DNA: TGTGCCAGTAGTATTTTTGGGGAGGGGAATTCACCCCTCCACTTT. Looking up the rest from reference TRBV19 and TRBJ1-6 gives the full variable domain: DGGITQSPKYLFRKEGQNVTLSCEQNLNHDAMYWYRQDPGQGLRLIYYSQIVNDFQKGDIAEGYSVSREKKESFPLTVTSAQKNPTAFYLCASSIFGEGNSPLHFGNGTRLTVT.

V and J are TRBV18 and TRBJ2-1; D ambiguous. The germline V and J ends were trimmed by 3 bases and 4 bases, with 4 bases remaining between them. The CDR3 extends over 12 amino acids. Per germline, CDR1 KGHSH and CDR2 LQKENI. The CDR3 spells CASSPAYNEQFF. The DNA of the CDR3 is TGTGCCAGCTCACCTGCGTACAATGAGCAGTTCTTC.

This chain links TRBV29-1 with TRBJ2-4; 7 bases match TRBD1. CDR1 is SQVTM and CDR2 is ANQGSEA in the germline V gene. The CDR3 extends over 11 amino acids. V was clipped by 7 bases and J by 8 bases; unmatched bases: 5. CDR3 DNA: TGCAGCGGCCGGGACAGTCACATTCAGTACTTC. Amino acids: CSGRDSHIQYF.

In DNA, the CDR3 is TGTGCCAGCAGCTTACGTCCAGCAACTAATGAAAAACTGTTTTTT. As protein: CASSLRPATNEKLFF. This chain uses TRBV7-6 with TRBJ1-4, with unresolved D. The CDR3 is 15 residues long. V was clipped by 2 bases and J by 0 bases, with 7 bases between them. Per the germline V gene, CDR1 is SGHVS and CDR2 is FNYEAQ.

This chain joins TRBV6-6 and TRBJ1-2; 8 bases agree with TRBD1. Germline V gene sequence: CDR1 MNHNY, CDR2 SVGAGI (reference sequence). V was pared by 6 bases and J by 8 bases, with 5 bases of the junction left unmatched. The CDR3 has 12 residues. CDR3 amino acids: CASRAGGWGYTF. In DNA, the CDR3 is TGTGCCAGCAGGGCAGGGGGCTGGGGCTACACCTTC.

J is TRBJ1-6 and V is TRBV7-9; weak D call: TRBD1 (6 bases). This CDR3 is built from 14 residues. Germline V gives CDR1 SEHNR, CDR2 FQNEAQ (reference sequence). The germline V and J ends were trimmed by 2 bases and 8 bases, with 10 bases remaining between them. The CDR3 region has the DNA TGTGCCAGCAGCTTAACACAGGGTTATTCACCCCTCCACTTT. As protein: CASSLTQGYSPLHF.

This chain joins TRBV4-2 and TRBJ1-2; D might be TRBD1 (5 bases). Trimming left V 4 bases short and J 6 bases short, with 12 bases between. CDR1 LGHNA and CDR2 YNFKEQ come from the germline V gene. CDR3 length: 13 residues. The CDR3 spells CASSRDWGDGYTF. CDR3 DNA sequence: TGTGCCAGCAGCCGCGACTGGGGGGATGGCTACACCTTC.

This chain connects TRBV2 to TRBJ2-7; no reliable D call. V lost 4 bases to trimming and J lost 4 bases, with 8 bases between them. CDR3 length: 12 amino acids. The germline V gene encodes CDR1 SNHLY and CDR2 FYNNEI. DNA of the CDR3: TGTGCCAGCAGTGGTCCACCATACGAGCAGTACTTC. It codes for CASSGPPYEQYF.

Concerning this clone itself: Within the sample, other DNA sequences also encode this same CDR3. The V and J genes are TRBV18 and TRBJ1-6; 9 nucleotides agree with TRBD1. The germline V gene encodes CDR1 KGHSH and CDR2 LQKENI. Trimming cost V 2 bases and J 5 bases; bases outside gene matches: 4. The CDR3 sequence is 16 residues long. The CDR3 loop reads CASSPYRDRDNSPLHF. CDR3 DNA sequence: TGTGCCAGCTCACCATATCGGGACAGGGATAATTCACCCCTCCACTTT.

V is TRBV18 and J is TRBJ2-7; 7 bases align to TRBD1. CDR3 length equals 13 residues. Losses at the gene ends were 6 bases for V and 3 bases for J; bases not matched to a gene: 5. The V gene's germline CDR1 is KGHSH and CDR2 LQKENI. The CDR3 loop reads CASSPGQLYEQYF. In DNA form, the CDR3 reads TGTGCCAGCTCCCCGGGACAGCTCTACGAGCAGTACTTC.

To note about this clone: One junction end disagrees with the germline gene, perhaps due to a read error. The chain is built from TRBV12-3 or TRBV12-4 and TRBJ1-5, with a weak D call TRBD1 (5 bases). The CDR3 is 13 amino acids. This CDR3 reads CASNLRGSQPQHF. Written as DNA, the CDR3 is TGTGCCAGCAATTTAAGGGGTTCCCAGCCCCAGCATTTT.

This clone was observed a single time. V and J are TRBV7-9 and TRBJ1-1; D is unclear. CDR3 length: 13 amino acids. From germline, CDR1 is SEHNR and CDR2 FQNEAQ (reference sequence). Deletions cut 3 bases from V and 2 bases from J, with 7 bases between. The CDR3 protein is CASSFQSNTEAFF. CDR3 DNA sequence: TGTGCCAGCAGCTTCCAGTCCAACACTGAAGCTTTCTTT.

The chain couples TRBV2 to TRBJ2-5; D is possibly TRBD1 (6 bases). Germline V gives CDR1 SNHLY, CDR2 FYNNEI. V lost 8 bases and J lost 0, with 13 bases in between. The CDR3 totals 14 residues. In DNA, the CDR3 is TGTGCCAGCCAGGACAGTCGACACCAAGAGACCCAGTACTTC. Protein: CASQDSRHQETQYF.

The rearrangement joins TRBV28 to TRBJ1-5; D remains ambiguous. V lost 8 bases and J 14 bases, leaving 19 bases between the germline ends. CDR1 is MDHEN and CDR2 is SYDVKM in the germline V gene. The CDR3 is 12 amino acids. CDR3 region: CASGLPGRSEHF. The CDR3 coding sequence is TGTGCCAGCGGACTCCCGGGCCGGTCTGAGCATTTT. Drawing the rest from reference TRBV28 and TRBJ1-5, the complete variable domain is DVKVTQSSRYLVKRTGEKVFLECVQDMDHENMFWYRQDPGLGLRLIYFSYDVKMKEKGDIPEGYSVSREKKERFSLILESASTNQTSMYLCASGLPGRSEHFGDGTRLSIL.

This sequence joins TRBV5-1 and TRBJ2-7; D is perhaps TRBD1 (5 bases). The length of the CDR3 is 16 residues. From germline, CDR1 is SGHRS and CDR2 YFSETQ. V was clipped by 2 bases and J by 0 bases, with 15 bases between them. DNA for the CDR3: TGCGCCAGCAGCTTTAGTACTGGACACCGCTCCTACGAGCAGTACTTC. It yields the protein CASSFSTGHRSYEQYF.

This chain's CDR3 is CASSLTVGGTGELFF. The CDR3 coding sequence is TGCGCCAGCAGCTTGACGGTTGGAGGAACCGGGGAGCTGTTTTTT. The chain combines TRBV5-1 with TRBJ2-2; TRBD2 is a possible D gene (5 bases). CDR3 length: 15 amino acids. The germline V gene encodes CDR1 SGHRS and CDR2 YFSETQ. Trimming removed 1 base at V and 5 bases at J, with 12 bases between. The whole variable domain, remainder taken from reference TRBV5-1 and TRBJ2-2, is KAGVTQTPRYLIKTRGQQVTLSCSPISGHRSVSWYQQTPGQGLQFLFEYFSETQRNKGNFPGRFSGRQFSNSRSEMNVSTLELGDSALYLCASSLTVGGTGELFFGEGSRLTVL.

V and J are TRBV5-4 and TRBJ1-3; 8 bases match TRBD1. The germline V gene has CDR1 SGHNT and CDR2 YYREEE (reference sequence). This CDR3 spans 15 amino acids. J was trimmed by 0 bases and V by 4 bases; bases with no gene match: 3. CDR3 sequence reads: CASSVGQGSGNTIYF. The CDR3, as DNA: TGTGCCAGCAGCGTAGGACAGGGCTCTGGAAACACCATATATTTT.